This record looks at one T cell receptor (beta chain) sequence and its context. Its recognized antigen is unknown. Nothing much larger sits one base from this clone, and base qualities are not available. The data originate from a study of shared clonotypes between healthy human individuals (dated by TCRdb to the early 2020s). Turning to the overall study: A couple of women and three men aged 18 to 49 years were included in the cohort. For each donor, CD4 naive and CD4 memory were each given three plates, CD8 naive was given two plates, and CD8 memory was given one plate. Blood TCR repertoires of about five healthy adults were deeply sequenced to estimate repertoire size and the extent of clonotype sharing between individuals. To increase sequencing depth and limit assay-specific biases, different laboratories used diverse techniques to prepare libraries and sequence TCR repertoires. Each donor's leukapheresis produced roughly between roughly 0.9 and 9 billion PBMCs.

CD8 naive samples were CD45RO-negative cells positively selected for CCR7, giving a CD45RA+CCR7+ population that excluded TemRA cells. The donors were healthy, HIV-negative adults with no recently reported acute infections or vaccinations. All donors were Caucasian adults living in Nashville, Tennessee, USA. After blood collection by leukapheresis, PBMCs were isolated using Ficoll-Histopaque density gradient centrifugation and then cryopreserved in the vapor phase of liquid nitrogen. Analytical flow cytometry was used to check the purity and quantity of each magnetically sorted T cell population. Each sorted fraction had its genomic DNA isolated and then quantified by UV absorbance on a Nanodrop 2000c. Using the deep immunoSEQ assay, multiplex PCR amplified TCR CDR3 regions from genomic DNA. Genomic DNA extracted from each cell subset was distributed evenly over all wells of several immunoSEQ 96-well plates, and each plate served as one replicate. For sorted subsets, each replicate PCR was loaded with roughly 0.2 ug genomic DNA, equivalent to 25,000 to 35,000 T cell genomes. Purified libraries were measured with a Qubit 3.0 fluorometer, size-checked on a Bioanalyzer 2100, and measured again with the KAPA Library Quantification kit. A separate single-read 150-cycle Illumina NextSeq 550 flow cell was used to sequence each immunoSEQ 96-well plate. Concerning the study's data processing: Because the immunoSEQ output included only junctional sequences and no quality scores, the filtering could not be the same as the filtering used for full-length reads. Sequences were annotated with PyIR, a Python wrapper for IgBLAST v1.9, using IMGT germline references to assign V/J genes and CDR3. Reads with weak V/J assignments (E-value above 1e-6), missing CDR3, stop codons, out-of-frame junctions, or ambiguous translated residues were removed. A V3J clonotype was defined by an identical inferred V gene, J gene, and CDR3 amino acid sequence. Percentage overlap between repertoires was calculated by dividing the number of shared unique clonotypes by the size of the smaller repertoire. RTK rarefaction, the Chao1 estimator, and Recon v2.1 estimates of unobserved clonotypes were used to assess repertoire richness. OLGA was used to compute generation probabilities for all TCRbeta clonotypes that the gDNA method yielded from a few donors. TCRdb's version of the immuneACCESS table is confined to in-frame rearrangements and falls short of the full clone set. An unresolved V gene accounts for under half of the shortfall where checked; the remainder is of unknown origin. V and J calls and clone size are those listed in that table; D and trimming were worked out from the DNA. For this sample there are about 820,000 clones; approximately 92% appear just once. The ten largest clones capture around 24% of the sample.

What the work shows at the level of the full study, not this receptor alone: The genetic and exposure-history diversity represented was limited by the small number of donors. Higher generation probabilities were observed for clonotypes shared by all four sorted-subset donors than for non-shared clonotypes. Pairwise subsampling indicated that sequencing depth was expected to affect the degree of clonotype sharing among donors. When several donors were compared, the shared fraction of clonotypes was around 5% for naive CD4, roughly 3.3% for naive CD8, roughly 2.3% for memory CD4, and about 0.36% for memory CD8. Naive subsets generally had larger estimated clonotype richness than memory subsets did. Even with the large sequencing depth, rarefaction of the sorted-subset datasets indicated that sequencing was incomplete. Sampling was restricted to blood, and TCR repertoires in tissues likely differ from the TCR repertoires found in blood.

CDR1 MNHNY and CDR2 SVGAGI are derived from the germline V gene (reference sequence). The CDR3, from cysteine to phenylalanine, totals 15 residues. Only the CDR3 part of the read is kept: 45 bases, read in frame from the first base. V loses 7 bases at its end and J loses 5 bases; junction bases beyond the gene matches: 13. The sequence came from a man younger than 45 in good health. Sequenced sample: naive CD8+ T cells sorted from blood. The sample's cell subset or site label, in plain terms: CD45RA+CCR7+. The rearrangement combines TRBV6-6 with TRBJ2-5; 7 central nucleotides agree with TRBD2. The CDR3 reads CASTNGWEGHETQYF. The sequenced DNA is TGTGCCAGCACCAACGGGTGGGAGGGCCACGAGACCCAGTACTTC.